A selection of T cell receptor beta chains follows, all from one sample in a study of blood T cell repertoires in COVID-19. TCRdb's table, derived via immunoSEQ multiplex PCR, lists solely in-frame clones and lacks some. The data contain around 72,000 clones, 65% to 90% of them singletons. The sequencing input was peripheral blood. All receptors come from a man in his 70s with active or convalescent COVID-19. Both conserved end residues are part of each CDR3. The order of the fields is J gene, CDR3 length, V gene, clone size, D gene, CDR3 protein, CDR3 DNA. D genes are given only for firm matches. Clone sizes are given selectively: once, few, many, or a class where the clone is expanded.

j_gene: TRBJ1-5; len: 14; v_gene: TRBV27; abundance: NA; d_gene: NA; CDR3aa: CASRPLTGLGAQHF; CDR3nt: TGTGCCAGCAGACCCCTGACAGGTCTTGGGGCCCAGCATTTT
j_gene: TRBJ2-1; len: 14; v_gene: TRBV19; abundance: NA; d_gene: TRBD2; CDR3aa: CASRPTSGRNEQFF; CDR3nt: TGTGCCAGTAGACCGACTAGCGGGAGGAATGAGCAGTTCTTC
j_gene: TRBJ1-2; len: 15; v_gene: TRBV18; abundance: NA; d_gene: TRBD1; CDR3aa: CASSPDTGTDGGYTF; CDR3nt: TGTGCCAGCTCACCGGATACAGGGACAGATGGTGGCTACACCTTC
j_gene: TRBJ1-1; len: 15; v_gene: TRBV19; abundance: NA; d_gene: NA; CDR3aa: CASTPAGRLYTEAFF; CDR3nt: TGTGCCAGTACCCCCGCGGGGCGATTATACACTGAAGCTTTCTTT
j_gene: TRBJ1-1; len: 16; v_gene: TRBV15; abundance: NA; d_gene: TRBD1; CDR3aa: CATSRGRGGSPIEAFF; CDR3nt: TGTGCCACCAGCAGAGGCCGAGGGGGCAGCCCTATTGAAGCTTTCTTT
j_gene: TRBJ2-7; len: 16; v_gene: TRBV3-1/TRBV3-2; abundance: NA; d_gene: TRBD2; CDR3aa: CASSPSTSGSRGEQYF; CDR3nt: TGTGCCAGCAGCCCCTCGACTAGCGGGAGTAGAGGCGAGCAGTACTTC
j_gene: TRBJ2-2; len: 16; v_gene: TRBV18; abundance: NA; d_gene: TRBD2; CDR3aa: CASSPPTGGNTGELFF; CDR3nt: TGTGCCAGCTCACCACCTACGGGAGGGAACACCGGGGAGCTGTTTTTT
j_gene: TRBJ1-5; len: 13; v_gene: TRBV4-3; abundance: few; d_gene: NA; CDR3aa: CASSQDGDQPQHF; CDR3nt: TGCGCCAGCAGCCAAGACGGAGATCAGCCCCAGCATTTT
j_gene: TRBJ1-2; len: 15; v_gene: TRBV6-6; abundance: NA; d_gene: NA; CDR3aa: CASSYSQGTVDGYTF; CDR3nt: TGTGCCAGCAGTTACTCTCAGGGGACGGTAGATGGCTACACCTTC
j_gene: TRBJ2-1; len: 15; v_gene: TRBV7-9; abundance: NA; d_gene: TRBD2; CDR3aa: CASSLGIAGGDEQFF; CDR3nt: TGTGCCAGCAGCTTAGGGATAGCGGGAGGGGATGAGCAGTTCTTC
j_gene: TRBJ1-6; len: 17; v_gene: TRBV7-9; abundance: NA; d_gene: TRBD1; CDR3aa: CASSPIRWGQLNSPLHF; CDR3nt: TGTGCCAGCAGCCCTATAAGGTGGGGACAGCTTAATTCACCCCTCCACTTT
j_gene: TRBJ1-4; len: 13; v_gene: TRBV19; abundance: NA; d_gene: NA; CDR3aa: CASSAQGREKLFF; CDR3nt: TGTGCCAGTAGTGCGCAGGGTCGGGAAAAACTGTTTTTT
j_gene: TRBJ2-7; len: 15; v_gene: TRBV9; abundance: once; d_gene: NA; CDR3aa: CASSVGGGGPYEQYF; CDR3nt: TGTGCCAGCAGCGTAGGAGGGGGGGGACCCTACGAGCAGTACTTC
j_gene: TRBJ2-1; len: 16; v_gene: TRBV5-1; abundance: NA; d_gene: TRBD1; CDR3aa: CASSLARDRGGNEQFF; CDR3nt: TGCGCCAGCAGCCTAGCCCGGGACAGGGGTGGCAATGAGCAGTTCTTC